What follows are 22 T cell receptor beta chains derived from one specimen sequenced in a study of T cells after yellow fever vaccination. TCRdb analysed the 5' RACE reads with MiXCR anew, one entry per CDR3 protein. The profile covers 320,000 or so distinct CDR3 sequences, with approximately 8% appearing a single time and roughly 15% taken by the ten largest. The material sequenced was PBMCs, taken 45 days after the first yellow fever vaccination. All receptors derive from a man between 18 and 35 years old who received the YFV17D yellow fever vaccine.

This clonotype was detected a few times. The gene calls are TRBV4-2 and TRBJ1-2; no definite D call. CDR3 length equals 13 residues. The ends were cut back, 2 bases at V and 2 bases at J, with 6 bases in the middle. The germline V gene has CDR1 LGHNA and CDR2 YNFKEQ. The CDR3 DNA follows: TGTGCCAGCAGCCAACTTACAAACTATGGCTACACCTTC. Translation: CASSQLTNYGYTF.

The CDR3 bases are TGTGCCAGCAAATTTTATTACGCTGAAGCTTTCTTT. Protein sequence: CASKFYYAEAFF. The chain is built from TRBV2 and TRBJ1-1; no clear D gene. V lost 7 bases, J lost 6 bases, and 12 bases lay in between. This CDR3 contains 12 residues. Germline loops: CDR1 SNHLY, CDR2 FYNNEI.

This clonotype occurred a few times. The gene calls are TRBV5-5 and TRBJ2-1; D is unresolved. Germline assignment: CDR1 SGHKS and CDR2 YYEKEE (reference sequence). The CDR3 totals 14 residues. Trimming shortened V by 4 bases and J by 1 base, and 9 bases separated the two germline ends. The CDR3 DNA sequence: TGTGCCAGCAGCCCGCTGGGGTCCTACAATGAGCAGTTCTTC. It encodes CASSPLGSYNEQFF.

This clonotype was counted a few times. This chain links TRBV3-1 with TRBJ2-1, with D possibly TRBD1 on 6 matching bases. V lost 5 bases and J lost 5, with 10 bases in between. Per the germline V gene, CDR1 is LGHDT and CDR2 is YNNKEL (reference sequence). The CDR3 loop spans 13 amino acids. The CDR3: CASSWTVDNEQFF. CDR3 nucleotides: TGTGCCAGCAGCTGGACAGTCGACAATGAGCAGTTCTTC.

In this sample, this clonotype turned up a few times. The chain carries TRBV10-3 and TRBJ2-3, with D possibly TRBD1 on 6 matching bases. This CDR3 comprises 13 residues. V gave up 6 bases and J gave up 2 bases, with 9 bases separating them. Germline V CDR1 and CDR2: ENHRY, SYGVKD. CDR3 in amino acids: CAIRQGSTDTQYF. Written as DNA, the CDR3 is TGTGCCATCAGACAGGGATCCACAGATACGCAGTATTTT.

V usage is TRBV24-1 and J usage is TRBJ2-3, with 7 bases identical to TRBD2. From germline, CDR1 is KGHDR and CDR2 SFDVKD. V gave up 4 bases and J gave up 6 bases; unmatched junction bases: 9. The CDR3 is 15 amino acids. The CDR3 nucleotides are TGTGCCACCAGTGACCTTACTAGCGCGGGCGATACGCAGTATTTT. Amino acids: CATSDLTSAGDTQYF.

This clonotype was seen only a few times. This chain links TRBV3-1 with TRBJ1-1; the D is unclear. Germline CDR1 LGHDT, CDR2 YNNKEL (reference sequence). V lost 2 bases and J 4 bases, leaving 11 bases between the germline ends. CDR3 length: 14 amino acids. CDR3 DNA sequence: TGTGCCAGCAGCCAAAACTGGGTTACCACTGAAGCTTTCTTT. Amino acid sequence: CASSQNWVTTEAFF.

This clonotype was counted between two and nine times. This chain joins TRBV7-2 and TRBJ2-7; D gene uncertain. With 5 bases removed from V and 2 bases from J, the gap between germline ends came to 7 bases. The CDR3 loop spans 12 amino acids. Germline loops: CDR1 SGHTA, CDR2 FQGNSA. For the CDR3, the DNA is TGTGCCAGCAGCCGAACTACCTACGAGCAGTACTTC. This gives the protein CASSRTTYEQYF.

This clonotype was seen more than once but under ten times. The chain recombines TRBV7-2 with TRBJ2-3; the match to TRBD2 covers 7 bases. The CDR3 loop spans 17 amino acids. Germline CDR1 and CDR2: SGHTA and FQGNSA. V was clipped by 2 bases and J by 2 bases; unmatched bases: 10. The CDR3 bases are TGTGCCAGCAGCTTATATAACGAGCGGGGATACACAGATACGCAGTATTTT. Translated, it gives CASSLYNERGYTDTQYF.

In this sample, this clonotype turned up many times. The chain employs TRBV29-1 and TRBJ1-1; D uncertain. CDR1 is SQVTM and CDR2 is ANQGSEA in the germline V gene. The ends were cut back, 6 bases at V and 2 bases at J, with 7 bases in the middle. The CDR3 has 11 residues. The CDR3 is CSVGRNTEAFF. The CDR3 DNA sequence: TGCAGCGTCGGTAGAAACACTGAAGCTTTCTTT. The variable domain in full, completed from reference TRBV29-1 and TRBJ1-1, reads SAVISQKPSRDICQRGTSLTIQCQVDSQVTMMFWYRQQPGQSLTLIATANQGSEATYESGFVIDKFPISRPNLTFSTLTVSNMSPEDSSIYLCSVGRNTEAFFGQGTRLTVV.

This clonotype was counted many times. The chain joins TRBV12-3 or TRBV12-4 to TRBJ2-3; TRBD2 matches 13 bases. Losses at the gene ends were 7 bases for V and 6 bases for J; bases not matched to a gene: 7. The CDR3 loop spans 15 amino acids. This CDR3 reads CASTPLAGGSDTQYF. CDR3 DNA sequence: TGTGCCAGCACCCCACTAGCGGGGGGGTCGGATACGCAGTATTTT.

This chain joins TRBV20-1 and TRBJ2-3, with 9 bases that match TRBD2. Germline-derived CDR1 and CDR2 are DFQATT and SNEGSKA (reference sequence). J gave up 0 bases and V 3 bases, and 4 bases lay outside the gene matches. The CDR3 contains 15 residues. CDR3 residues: CSARLAGGSTDTQYF. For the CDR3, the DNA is TGCAGTGCTAGGTTGGCGGGGGGGAGCACAGATACGCAGTATTTT.

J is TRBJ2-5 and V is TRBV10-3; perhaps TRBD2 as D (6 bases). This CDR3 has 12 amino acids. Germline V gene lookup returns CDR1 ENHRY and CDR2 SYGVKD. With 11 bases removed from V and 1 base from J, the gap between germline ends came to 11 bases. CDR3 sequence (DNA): TGTGCCGCAGCCGGGAGCCAAGAGACCCAGTACTTC. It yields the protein CAAAGSQETQYF.

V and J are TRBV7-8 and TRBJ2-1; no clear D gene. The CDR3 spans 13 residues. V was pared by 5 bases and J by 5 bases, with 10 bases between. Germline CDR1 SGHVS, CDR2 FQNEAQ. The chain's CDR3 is CASSPRANNEQFF. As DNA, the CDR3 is TGTGCCAGCAGCCCTAGAGCTAACAATGAGCAGTTCTTC.

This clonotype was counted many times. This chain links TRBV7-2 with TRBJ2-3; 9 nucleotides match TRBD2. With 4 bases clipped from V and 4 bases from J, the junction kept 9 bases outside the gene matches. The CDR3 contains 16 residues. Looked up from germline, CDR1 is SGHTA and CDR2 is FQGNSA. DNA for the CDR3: TGTGCCAGCAGCTACAATTTGGCTAGCGGGGCAGATACGCAGTATTTT. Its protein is CASSYNLASGADTQYF.

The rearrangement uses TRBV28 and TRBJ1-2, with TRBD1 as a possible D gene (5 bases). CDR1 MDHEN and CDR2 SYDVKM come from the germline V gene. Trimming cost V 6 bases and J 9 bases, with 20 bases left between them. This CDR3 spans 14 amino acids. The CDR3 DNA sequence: TGTGCCAGCAGGAGCCCAGGGCAGCCTCGTAGCTACACCTTC. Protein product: CASRSPGQPRSYTF.

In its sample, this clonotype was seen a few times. The CDR3 DNA reads TGTGCCTGGAGGCTGTGGTTGAACACCGGGGAGCTGTTTTTT. As protein: CAWRLWLNTGELFF. The chain recombines TRBV30 with TRBJ2-2, with D hard to call. CDR1 is GTSNPN, CDR2 SVGIG, per germline (reference sequence). The length of the CDR3 is 14 residues. Deletions cut 3 bases from V and 1 base from J, with 9 bases between.

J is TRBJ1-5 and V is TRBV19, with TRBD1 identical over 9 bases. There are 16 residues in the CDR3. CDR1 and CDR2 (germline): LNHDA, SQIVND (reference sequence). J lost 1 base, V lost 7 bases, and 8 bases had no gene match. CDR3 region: CASTPGQGRSNQPQHF. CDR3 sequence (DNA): TGTGCCAGTACTCCGGGACAGGGTAGAAGCAATCAGCCCCAGCATTTT.

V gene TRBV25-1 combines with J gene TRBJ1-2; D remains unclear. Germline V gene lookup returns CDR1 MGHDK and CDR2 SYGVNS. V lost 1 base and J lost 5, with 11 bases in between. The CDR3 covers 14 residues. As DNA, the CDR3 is TGTGCCAGCAGTGAATCAGGTTGGCCGTATGGCTACACCTTC. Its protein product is CASSESGWPYGYTF.

This chain's CDR3 is CASSQDLLTGGLVYSPLHF. DNA for the CDR3: TGCGCCAGCAGCCAAGATCTCTTGACAGGGGGCTTAGTCTATTCACCCCTCCACTTT. The J gene is TRBJ1-6, the V gene TRBV4-3; 10 nucleotides line up with TRBD1. The CDR3 extends over 19 amino acids. J was trimmed by 8 bases and V by 0 bases; bases with no gene match: 13. Per germline, CDR1 LGHNA and CDR2 YSLEER.

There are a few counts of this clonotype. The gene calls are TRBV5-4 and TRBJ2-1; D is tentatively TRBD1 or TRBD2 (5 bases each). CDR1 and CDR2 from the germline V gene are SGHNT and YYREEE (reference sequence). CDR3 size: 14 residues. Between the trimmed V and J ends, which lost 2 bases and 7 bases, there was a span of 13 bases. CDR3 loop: CASSFSRGGNEQFF. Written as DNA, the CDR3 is TGTGCCAGCAGCTTTTCGAGGGGCGGTAATGAGCAGTTCTTC.

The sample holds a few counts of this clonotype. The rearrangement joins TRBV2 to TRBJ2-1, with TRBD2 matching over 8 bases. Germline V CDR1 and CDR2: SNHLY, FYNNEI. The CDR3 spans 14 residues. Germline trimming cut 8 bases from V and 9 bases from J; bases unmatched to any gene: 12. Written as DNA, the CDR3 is TGTGCCAGCCTCCCGGGCGGGGGGATCCGTGAGCAGTTCTTC. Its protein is CASLPGGGIREQFF.